The sequence of this T cell receptor beta chain was determined in a study of blood T cell repertoires in COVID-19. The table came from immunoSEQ multiplex PCR; TCRdb's copy has only in-frame clones and leaves some out. The sample holds 130,000 to 150,000 clones, 87% seen once. Recruits, aged roughly 18 to 95 years, lived in 24 US areas. Per germline, CDR1 SQVTM and CDR2 ANQGSEA. The CDR3 is made up of 12 amino acids. With 5 bases removed from V and 8 bases from J, the gap between germline ends came to 15 bases. The specimen sequenced was PBMCs or T cells enriched from blood (not recorded which). The sequence was obtained from a woman aged 40 to 50 who had been exposed to COVID-19. The J gene is TRBJ1-2, the V gene TRBV29-1; D might be TRBD1 (6 bases). The CDR3 loop is CSVRGGVGGYTF. The CDR3 nucleotides are TGCAGCGTTAGGGGGGGAGTTGGCGGCTACACCTTC.